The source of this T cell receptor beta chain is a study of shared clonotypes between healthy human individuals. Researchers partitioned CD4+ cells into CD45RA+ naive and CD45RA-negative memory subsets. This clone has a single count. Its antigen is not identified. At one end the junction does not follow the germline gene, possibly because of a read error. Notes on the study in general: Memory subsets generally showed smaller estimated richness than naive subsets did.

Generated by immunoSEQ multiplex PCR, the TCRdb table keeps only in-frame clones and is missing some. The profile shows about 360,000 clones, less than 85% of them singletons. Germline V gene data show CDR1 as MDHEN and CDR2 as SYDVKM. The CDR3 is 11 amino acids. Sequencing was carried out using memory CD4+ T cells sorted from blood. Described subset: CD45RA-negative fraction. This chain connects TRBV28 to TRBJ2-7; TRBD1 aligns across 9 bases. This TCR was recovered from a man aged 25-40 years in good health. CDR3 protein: CMTGGSYEQYF. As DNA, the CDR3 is TGCATGACAGGGGGCTCCTACGAGCAGTACTTC.